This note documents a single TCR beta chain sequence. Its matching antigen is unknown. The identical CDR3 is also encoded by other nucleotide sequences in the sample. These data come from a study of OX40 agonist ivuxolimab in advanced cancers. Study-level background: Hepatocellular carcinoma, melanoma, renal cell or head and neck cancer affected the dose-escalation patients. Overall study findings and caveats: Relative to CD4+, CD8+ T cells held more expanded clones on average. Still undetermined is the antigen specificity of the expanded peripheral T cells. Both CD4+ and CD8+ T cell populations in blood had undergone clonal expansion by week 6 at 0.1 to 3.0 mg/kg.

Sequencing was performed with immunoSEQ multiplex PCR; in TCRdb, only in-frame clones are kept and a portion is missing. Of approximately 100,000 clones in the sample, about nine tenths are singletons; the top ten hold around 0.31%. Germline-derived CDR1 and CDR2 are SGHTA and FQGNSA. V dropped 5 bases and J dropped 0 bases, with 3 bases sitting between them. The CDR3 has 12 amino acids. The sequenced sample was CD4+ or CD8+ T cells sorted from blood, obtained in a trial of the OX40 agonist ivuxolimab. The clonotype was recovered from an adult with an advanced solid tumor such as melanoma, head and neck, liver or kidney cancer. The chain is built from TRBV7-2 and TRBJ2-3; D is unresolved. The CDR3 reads CASSPSTDTQYF. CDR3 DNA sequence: TGTGCCAGCAGCCCCAGCACAGATACGCAGTATTTT.